This is a list of T cell receptor beta chains from one sample in a study of tumor and adjacent non-tumor tissue in lung cancer. TCRdb called the multiplex PCR reads again in MiXCR, with one record for every CDR3 protein. The sample lists around 210,000 distinct CDR3 sequences, about two thirds occurring once. The sequenced sample was lung tumor tissue. Receptor source: a man in his 60s with non-small cell lung cancer. CDR3s include the opening cysteine and the closing phenylalanine or tryptophan.

>TRBV7-3
CASSLRSRDRDEVAGEPFF
>TRBV30
CARDETGTSGAYEQYF
>TRBV11-2
CASSLEVPGTRAKNIQYF
>TRBV10-2
CASRDPSGEMADTQYF
>TRBV4-3
CASIQGQGQAFF
>TRBV12-3/TRBV12-4
CASSSGAADTQYF
>TRBV24-1
CATSDPRQANQPQHF
>TRBV11-1
CAGTFYGARSTGELFF
>TRBV4-1
CASSQAQGRLAGVLNEQFF
>TRBV6-2/TRBV6-3
CASSYQQGTEAFF
>TRBV6-4
CASSDSASGGSDTQYF
>TRBV11-2
CASSPISGVNVLAF
>TRBV12-3/TRBV12-4
CASSLPGGAYKEQFF
>TRBV20-1
CSTRDPGSVGTDTHYF
>TRBV6-6
CTSNPTPIDEQYF
>TRBV11-2
CVSNLDQGGLNTEAFF
>TRBV7-9
CASSLSERTYEQYF
>TRBV4-2
CASTQGRYSEAFF
>TRBV6-6
CASSEDQAVGEMPDRQYF
>TRBV20-1
CSARGGLEQFF
>TRBV7-9
CASSWLGRDANDNEQIF
>TRBV12-3/TRBV12-4
CASSLGLGEQLF
>TRBV12-3/TRBV12-4
CASTGTAKFNSPLHF
>TRBV11-3
CASSSRGAGGYRAEELFF
>TRBV5-6
CASSSGRGAFF
>TRBV29-1
CSCGQGVSSYEQYF
>TRBV5-5
CASSSSHFSSTDTQHF
>TRBV5-6
CASRMGPYEQYF
>TRBV5-4
CANIERGGRGTDTQYF
>TRBV20-1
CSARDYRDTEAFF
>TRBV5-4
CASRGYFPGANVLTF
>TRBV5-4
CASSSTSTSCEGQFF
>TRBV12-3/TRBV12-4
CVSSSSVGEQYF
>TRBV5-1
CASSPQGGSSGEQYF
>TRBV5-4
CASSTSGWSDTQYF
>TRBV4-3
CACSQDGQGNEQFF